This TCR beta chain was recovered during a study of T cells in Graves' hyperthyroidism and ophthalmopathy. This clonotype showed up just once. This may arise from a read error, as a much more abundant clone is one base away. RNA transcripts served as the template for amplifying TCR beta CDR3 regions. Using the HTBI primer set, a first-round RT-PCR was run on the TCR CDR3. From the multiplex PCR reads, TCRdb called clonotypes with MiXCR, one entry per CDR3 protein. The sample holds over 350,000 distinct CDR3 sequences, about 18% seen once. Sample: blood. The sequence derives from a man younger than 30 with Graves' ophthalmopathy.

The CDR3 protein is CSARSPGGTKAFF. CDR3 DNA sequence: TGCAGTGCTAGATCACCCGGCGGCACTAAAGCTTTCTTT. The chain joins TRBV20-1 to TRBJ1-1; D unclear. The CDR3 loop spans 13 amino acids. CDR1 is DFQATT and CDR2 is SNEGSKA in the germline V gene (reference sequence).